The clone carrying this T cell receptor beta chain was seen a single time. Sequencing was performed with immunoSEQ multiplex PCR; in TCRdb, only in-frame clones are kept and a portion is missing. The table lists 80,000 to 100,000 clones, roughly 83% of them singletons, with about 11% in the top ten. This specimen comes from a study of control samples from healthy donors and cancer patients. Between the trimmed V and J ends, which lost 1 base and 5 bases, there was a span of 1 base. The CDR3 is 11 residues long. This clonotype originated in a woman in her thirties in good health. This rearrangement joins TRBV12-3 or TRBV12-4 to TRBJ2-3; the D is unclear. Sequencing was done on a sample of blood. This CDR3 reads CASSLVDTQYF. CDR3 in DNA: TGTGCCAGCAGTTTAGTAGATACGCAGTATTTT.